Each of the 2 T cell receptor beta chains below was sequenced from the same sample in a study of control samples from healthy donors and cancer patients. Sequenced by immunoSEQ multiplex PCR; TCRdb stores in-frame clones only, minus some. The sample has tens of thousands of clones; around 90% are singletons. Sequencing was done on a sample of PBMCs. Every receptor here comes from a woman in her fifties or sixties with head and neck cancer.

The V gene is TRBV4-1, the J gene TRBJ2-7; 7 positions agree with TRBD1. Germline CDR1 reads MGHRA; CDR2 reads YSYEKL. The CDR3 totals 17 residues. The V segment lost 1 base and the J segment 3 bases; nucleotides outside the gene matches: 12. The CDR3 sequence is CASSQVKDWTGYYEQYF. The CDR3 bases are TGCGCCAGCAGCCAAGTCAAAGACTGGACAGGCTACTACGAGCAGTACTTC.

This clone was seen a handful of times. V and J are TRBV15 and TRBJ2-5; 9 positions agree with TRBD2. The CDR3 covers 18 residues. The J segment lost 1 base and the V segment lost 1 base, leaving 10 bases of the junction unmatched. Germline CDR1 reads LNHNV; CDR2 reads YYDKDF (reference sequence). CDR3 amino acids: CATSRVVSAGGFQETQYF. The CDR3 nucleotides read TGTGCCACCAGCAGAGTGGTATCAGCGGGAGGATTCCAAGAGACCCAGTACTTC.